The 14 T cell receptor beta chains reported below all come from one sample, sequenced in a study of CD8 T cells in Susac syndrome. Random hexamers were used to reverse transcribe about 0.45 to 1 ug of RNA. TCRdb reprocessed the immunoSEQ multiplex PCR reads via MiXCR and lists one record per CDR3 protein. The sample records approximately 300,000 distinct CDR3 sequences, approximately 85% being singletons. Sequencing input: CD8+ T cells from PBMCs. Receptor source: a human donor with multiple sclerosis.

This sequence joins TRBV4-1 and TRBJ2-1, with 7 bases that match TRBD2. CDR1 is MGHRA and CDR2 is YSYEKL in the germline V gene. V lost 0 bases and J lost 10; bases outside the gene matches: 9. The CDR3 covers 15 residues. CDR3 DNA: TGCGCCAGCAGCCAAGAGGGGCTACTAGCGAGGGAGCAGTTCTTC. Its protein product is CASSQEGLLAREQFF.

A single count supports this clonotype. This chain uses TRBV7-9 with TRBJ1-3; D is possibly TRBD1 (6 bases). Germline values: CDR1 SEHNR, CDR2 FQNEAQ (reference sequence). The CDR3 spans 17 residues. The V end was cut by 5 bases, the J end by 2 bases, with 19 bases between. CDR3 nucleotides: TGTGCCAGCAGCCCCCATCGGGGGGGCGCACCTGGAAACACCATATATTTT. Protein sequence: CASSPHRGGAPGNTIYF.

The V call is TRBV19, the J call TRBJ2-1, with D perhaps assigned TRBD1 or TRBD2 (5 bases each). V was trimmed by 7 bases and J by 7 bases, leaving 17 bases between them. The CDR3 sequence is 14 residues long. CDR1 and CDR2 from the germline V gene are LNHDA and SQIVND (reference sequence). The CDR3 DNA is TGTGCCAGTACCTCCGGTGGGGGTCGGAATGAGCAGTTCTTC. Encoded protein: CASTSGGGRNEQFF.

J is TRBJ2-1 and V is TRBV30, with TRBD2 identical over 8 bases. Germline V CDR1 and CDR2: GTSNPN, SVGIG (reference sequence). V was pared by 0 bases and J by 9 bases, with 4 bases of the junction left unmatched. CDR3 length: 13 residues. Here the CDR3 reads CAWSVTGGGEQFF. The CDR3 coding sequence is TGTGCCTGGAGTGTAACGGGAGGGGGTGAGCAGTTCTTC.

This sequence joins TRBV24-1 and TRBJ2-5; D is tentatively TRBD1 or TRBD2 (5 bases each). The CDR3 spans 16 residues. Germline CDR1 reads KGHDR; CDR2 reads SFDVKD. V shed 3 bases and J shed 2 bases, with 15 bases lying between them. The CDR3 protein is CATSDRPGTQQETQYF. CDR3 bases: TGTGCCACCAGTGATCGTCCCGGGACCCAGCAAGAGACCCAGTACTTC.

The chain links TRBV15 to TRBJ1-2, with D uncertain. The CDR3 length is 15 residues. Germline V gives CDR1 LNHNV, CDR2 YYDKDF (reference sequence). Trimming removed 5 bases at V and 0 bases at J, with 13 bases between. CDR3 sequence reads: CATSSEGSTNYGYTF. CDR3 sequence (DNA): TGTGCCACCAGCTCGGAAGGGTCGACTAACTATGGCTACACCTTC.

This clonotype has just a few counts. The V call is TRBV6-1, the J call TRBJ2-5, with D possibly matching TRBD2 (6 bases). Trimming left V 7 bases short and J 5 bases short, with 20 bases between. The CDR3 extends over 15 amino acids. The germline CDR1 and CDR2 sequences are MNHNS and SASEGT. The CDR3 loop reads CASKRLGRYRETQYF. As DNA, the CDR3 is TGTGCCAGCAAAAGACTCGGGAGATATCGGGAGACCCAGTACTTC.

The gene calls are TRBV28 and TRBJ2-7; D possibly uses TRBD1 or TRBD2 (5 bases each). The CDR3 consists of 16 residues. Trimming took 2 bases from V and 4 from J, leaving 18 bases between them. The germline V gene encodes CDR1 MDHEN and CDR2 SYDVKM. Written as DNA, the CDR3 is TGTGCCAGCAGTTTAGGGACCACGGGACCCTCTTACGAGCAGTACTTC. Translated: CASSLGTTGPSYEQYF.

Written as DNA, the CDR3 is TGTGCCAGCACCACCCCGTCGGGCCAGGAGCCCTACGAGCAGTACTTC. This codes for CASTTPSGQEPYEQYF. The V call is TRBV6-2 or TRBV6-3, the J call TRBJ2-7; D remains ambiguous. V was shortened by 7 bases and J by 2 bases, with 21 bases between the two germline ends. This CDR3 is built from 16 residues. Germline V gene lookup returns CDR1 MNHEY and CDR2 SVGEGT.

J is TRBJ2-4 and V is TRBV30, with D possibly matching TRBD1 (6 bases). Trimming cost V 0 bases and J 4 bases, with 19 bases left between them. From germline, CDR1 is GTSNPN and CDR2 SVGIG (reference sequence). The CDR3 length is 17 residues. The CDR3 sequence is CAWSVLPTGPSKNIQYF. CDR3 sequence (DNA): TGTGCCTGGAGTGTACTACCGACAGGACCTTCTAAAAACATTCAGTACTTC.

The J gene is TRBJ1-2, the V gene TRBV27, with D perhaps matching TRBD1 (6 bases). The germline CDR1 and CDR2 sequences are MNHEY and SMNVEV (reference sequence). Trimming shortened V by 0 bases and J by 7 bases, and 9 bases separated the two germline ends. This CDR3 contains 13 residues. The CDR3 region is CASSLSGAFGYTF. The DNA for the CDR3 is TGTGCCAGCAGTTTATCGGGGGCGTTTGGCTACACCTTC.

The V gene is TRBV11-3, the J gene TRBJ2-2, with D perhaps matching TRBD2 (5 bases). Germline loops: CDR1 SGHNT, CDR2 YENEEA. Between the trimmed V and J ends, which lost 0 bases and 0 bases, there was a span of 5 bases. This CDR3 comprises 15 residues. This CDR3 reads CASSLERANTGELFF. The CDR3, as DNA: TGTGCCAGCAGCTTAGAGCGGGCGAACACCGGGGAGCTGTTTTTT.

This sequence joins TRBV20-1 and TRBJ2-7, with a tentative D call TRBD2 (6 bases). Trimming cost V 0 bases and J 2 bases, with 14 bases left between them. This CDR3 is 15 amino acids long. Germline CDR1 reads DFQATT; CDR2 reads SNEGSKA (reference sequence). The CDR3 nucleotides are TGCAGTGCTAGAGAGCAGCGGGCTAGCGCCTACGAGCAGTACTTC. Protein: CSAREQRASAYEQYF.

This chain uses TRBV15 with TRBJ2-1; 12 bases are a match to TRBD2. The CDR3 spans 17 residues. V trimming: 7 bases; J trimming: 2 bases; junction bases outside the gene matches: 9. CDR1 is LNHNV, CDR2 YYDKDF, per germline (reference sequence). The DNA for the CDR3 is TGTGCCACCACCAGCGACGGGACTAGCGGGCCCTACAATGAGCAGTTCTTC. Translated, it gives CATTSDGTSGPYNEQFF.